This TCR beta chain is drawn from a study of blood T cell repertoires in COVID-19. Study at large: Specimens from acute and convalescent COVID-19 originated in the United States, Italy and Spain. Sources were T cells, B-cell-depleted T cells, or PBMCs; the material itself was cDNA or gDNA.

The V end was cut by 5 bases, the J end by 4 bases, with 6 bases between. The germline V gene encodes CDR1 LGHDT and CDR2 YNNKEL (reference sequence). The CDR3 loop spans 12 amino acids. TCRdb's table, derived via immunoSEQ multiplex PCR, lists solely in-frame clones and lacks some. Seen here are about 150,000 clones, 84% observed once, and the top ten hold 35% to 55%. The sample consisted of peripheral blood. This receptor was obtained from a human donor in a cohort sampled during active COVID-19. This sequence joins TRBV3-1 (or the pseudogene TRBV3-2) and TRBJ1-3; D is undetermined. The CDR3: CASSEGGNTIYF. The CDR3 nucleotides read TGTGCCAGCAGCGAGGGAGGAAACACCATATATTTT.